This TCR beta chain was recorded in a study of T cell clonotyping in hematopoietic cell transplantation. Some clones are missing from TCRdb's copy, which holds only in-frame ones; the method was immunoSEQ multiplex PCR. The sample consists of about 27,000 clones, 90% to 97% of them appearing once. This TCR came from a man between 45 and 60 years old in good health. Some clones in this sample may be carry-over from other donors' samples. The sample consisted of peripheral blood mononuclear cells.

CDR3 DNA: TGCAGCGTTGAAATAGGGGGCGCGGAGACCCAGTACTTC. Its protein is CSVEIGGAETQYF. The V and J genes are TRBV29-1 and TRBJ2-5, with 7 nucleotides matching TRBD1. The V gene end was trimmed by 2 bases and the J gene end by 5 bases; junction bases not matched to a gene: 5. The CDR3 runs to 13 residues. Germline assignment: CDR1 SQVTM and CDR2 ANQGSEA.